Below, one T cell receptor beta chain is given with its context. What it recognizes is unknown. TCRdb reprocessed the 5' RACE reads; each CDR3 protein has one entry and no DNA is given. This specimen shows over 150,000 distinct CDR3 sequences; the ten leading clones hold around 37%. Germline V gives CDR1 DFQATT, CDR2 SNEGSKA (reference sequence). This CDR3 region has 14 residues. This sample is part of a study of T cells expressing NK-cell markers. Study-level background: The eight sequenced donors comprised seven who were HCMV-seropositive and one who was seronegative.

Whole-study results and caveats: In a group of several donors, dominant NKG2C+ clonotypes represented roughly 1.0-8% of CD8+ T cells. Once again these clonotypes came out on top in the CD3+CD56-NKG2C+ fraction of a few donors.

The source of this sequence is a woman between 50 and 59 years old in good health. Sample: blood T cells: a sorted CD56 or NKG2C T cell subset, CD4+ or CD8+ T cells, or bulk PBMC T cells (not recorded which). The rearrangement uses TRBV20-1 and TRBJ2-1; absent DNA, TCRdb's TRBD1 call cannot be checked. CDR3 loop: CSARHPGQSNEQFF.